The rows below give T cell receptor beta chains drawn from one sample of a study of shared clonotypes between healthy human individuals. Data came from immunoSEQ multiplex PCR; TCRdb stores just in-frame clones and leaves some out. This sample carries fewer than 800,000 clones, around 90% of them seen once, and the ten largest clones take about a quarter. The specimen was naive CD8+ T cells sorted from blood. Every receptor here comes from a man aged 25 to 40 in good health. Both conserved end residues are part of each CDR3. D genes are given only for firm matches. Some rows have no size entry. The others give once, few or many, or a class for an expanded clone.

clone size	J gene	V gene	D gene	CDR3 DNA	CDR3 protein
-	TRBJ1-1	TRBV9	-	TGTGCCAGCAGCGTAGTGGTCCGGGGGGTGAACACTGAAGCTTTCTTT	CASSVVVRGVNTEAFF
-	TRBJ2-5	TRBV11-2	-	TGTGCCAGCAGCTTAGAGGCAGTAGGAGAGACCCAGTACTTC	CASSLEAVGETQYF
once	TRBJ2-1	TRBV11-3	TRBD2	TGTGCCAGCAGCTTAGCCCCCCCCAGACTAGCGGGGAGCAATGAGCAGTTCTTC	CASSLAPPRLAGSNEQFF
-	TRBJ1-1	TRBV7-6	-	TGTGCCAGCAGCACTTCCGGGGCGAACACTGAAGCTTTCTTT	CASSTSGANTEAFF
once	TRBJ2-1	TRBV4-3	-	TGCGCCAGCAGCCTGGCGCTCGGGGGCAGTGAGCAGTTCTTC	CASSLALGGSEQFF
-	TRBJ2-1	TRBV2	TRBD2	TGTGCCAGCAGTGAAATGACTAGCTTAGCCAATGAGCAGTTCTTC	CASSEMTSLANEQFF
once	TRBJ2-1	TRBV2	TRBD1	TGTGCCAGCAGTACTAGACAGGGCTCCTACAATGAGCAGTTCTTC	CASSTRQGSYNEQFF
-	TRBJ2-7	TRBV6-5	TRBD2	TGTGCCAGCAGTTACTATGGGGGAGGGATCAACGAGCAGTACTTC	CASSYYGGGINEQYF
-	TRBJ2-1	TRBV7-2	TRBD2	TGTGCCAGCAGCCTCGGGACTAGCGGCTACAATGAGCAGTTCTTC	CASSLGTSGYNEQFF
-	TRBJ2-7	TRBV9	-	TGTGCCAGCAGCGTCTCTGGAGGGGTGGGCTACGAGCAGTACTTC	CASSVSGGVGYEQYF
few	TRBJ1-1	TRBV28	-	TGTGCCAGCAGTTTGGGAGGAATGAACACTGAAGCTTTCTTT	CASSLGGMNTEAFF
-	TRBJ1-2	TRBV7-8	-	TGTGCCAGCAGCCACTTACAGGGATTCTATGACTACACCTTC	CASSHLQGFYDYTF
-	TRBJ1-2	TRBV27	-	TGTGCCACAAAACGCGGGAACTATGGCTACACCTTC	CATKRGNYGYTF
-	TRBJ2-5	TRBV27	-	TGTGCCAGCAGTTTATTATCGGCGGGCAGGGTACGGGAGACCCAGTACTTC	CASSLLSAGRVRETQYF